Given below is one T cell receptor (beta chain) in context. Amplification used 60 Vbeta primers and 13 Jbeta primers. TCRdb's copy holds only in-frame clones and misses some; the assay was immunoSEQ multiplex PCR. The sample includes approximately 100,000 clones, approximately 80% seen only once; the top ten take 3% to 4.5%. The CDR3 length is 16 residues. The J segment lost 7 bases and the V segment lost 5 bases, leaving 16 bases of the junction unmatched. Looked up from germline, CDR1 is SGHTA and CDR2 is FQGNSA. The data originate from a study of cytomegalovirus exposure and HLA in healthy donors. This receptor was identified in a man aged 60-69 years in good health and CMV-seronegative. This chain links TRBV7-2 with TRBJ2-7, with 8 bases identical to TRBD2. Sequencing was carried out using PBMCs. CDR3 DNA: TGTGCCAGCAGCCCTGGGAGGCGGGGGGAATTACGAGAGCAGTACTTC. Translated, it gives CASSPGRRGELREQYF.